This record concerns one T cell receptor (beta chain) sequence. The sample is drawn from a study of blood T cell repertoires in COVID-19. This CDR3 spans 15 amino acids. Per the germline V gene, CDR1 is KGHSH and CDR2 is LQKENI. V dropped 0 bases and J dropped 5; count of bases not matched to a gene: 5. TCRdb keeps only in-frame clones here, not all; method: immunoSEQ multiplex PCR. The sample contains under 200,000 clones, roughly 80% of which appear only once. The sequenced sample was peripheral blood. The source of this sequence is a man in his sixties or seventies with acute or convalescent COVID-19. This chain connects TRBV18 to TRBJ1-1, with 8 bases lining up with TRBD1. CDR3 DNA sequence: TGTGCCAGCTCACCACCTTCAGGGGGCCGAACTGAAGCTTTCTTT. This gives the protein CASSPPSGGRTEAFF.